This record concerns one T cell receptor (beta chain) sequence. This entry is derived from a study of blood T cell repertoires in COVID-19. Study-wide background: Samples representing acute and convalescent COVID-19 were sourced from the United States, Italy and Spain. PBMCs, B-cell-depleted T cells, or T cells provided the cDNA or gDNA that made up the material.

Trimming took off 8 bases at V and 4 bases at J, with 21 bases between the two ends. CDR1 is MDHEN, CDR2 SYDVKM, per germline. This CDR3 has 15 amino acids. Clones were sequenced by immunoSEQ multiplex PCR, and TCRdb holds only the in-frame ones, with some missing. Of about 220,000 clones in the sample, roughly 84% were seen once. V is TRBV28 and J is TRBJ2-7; D is perhaps TRBD2 (5 bases). The receptor was isolated from a woman aged 55-75 years with acute or convalescent COVID-19. Material: peripheral blood. The CDR3 sequence: CASSRTSLGGYEQYF. The CDR3 nucleotides are TGTGCCAGCTCACGAACTAGTTTGGGCGGATACGAGCAGTACTTC.